The entry that follows covers one T cell receptor (beta chain) sequence. The CDR3 spans 16 residues. Germline V gene sequence: CDR1 SGHNT, CDR2 YYREEE (reference sequence). V was pared by 4 bases and J by 3 bases, with 12 bases of the junction left unmatched. As handled by the study authors: Researchers report that nucleated cell counts were estimated from reference gene primer amplification. The assay was immunoSEQ multiplex PCR, and TCRdb's table has in-frame clones only and misses some. V, J and clone size derive from that table, while D and trimming were established from the DNA sequence. This table holds about 480,000 clones, 70% to 90% found once. The sample comes from a study of blood T cell repertoires in COVID-19. The wider study: Sources were T cells, B-cell-depleted T cells, or PBMCs; the material itself was cDNA or gDNA.

Assignment of participants to cohorts was predicated upon participant-reported clinical history. The chain combines TRBV5-4 with TRBJ1-2, with TRBD1 matching 7 bases. The clonotype originates from a woman in her 40s who had recovered from COVID-19. What was sequenced was PBMCs or T cells enriched from blood (not recorded which). In DNA, the CDR3 is TGTGCCAGCAGCCGCGGACAGGACATGAGTTACTATGGCTACACCTTC. As protein: CASSRGQDMSYYGYTF.